This TCR beta chain was found in a study of T cells in Graves' hyperthyroidism and ophthalmopathy. Whole-study context: Peripheral blood was secured at the point of initial diagnosis, before any treatment.

This clonotype was observed many times. Its antigen is currently unknown. Regions amplified from RNA transcripts were the TCR beta CDR3 regions. Researchers ran a first-round RT-PCR on the TCR CDR3 using the HTBI primer set. TCRdb itself ran the multiplex PCR reads through MiXCR, one entry per CDR3 protein. This sample carries hundreds of thousands of distinct CDR3 sequences, about 22% of them seen once, and the ten largest clones take about 49%. Based on clinical symptoms, serum thyroxine and TRAb, thyroid ultrasound and orbital computed tomography, diagnoses were reached. Findings of the study overall: Clonotypes that were expanded in thyroid above 0.001 mostly appeared in blood too. The model made its ophthalmopathy prediction, and onset followed a median about 5.9 months later.

Germline CDR1 SQVTM, CDR2 ANQGSEA. After removal of 2 bases from V and 5 bases from J, the junction contained 7 bases not matched to a gene. The CDR3 loop spans 15 amino acids. The material sequenced was blood. The sequence derives from a woman in her 70s with Graves' ophthalmopathy. This chain uses TRBV29-1 with TRBJ2-5, with 11 bases lining up with TRBD1. CDR3 nucleotide sequence: TGCAGCGTTGAATGGGACAGGGGGAGGAGTGAGACCCAGTACTTC. It translates to CSVEWDRGRSETQYF.